The clone carrying this TCR beta chain was counted a single time. Its antigen is unidentified. These data originate in a study of liver allograft versus peripheral blood T cells. In the study overall: Repertoires from peripheral blood of liver transplant recipients were compared with those inside their transplanted livers. Study-wide findings and caveats: Reportedly, liver allograft T cell receptor repertoires differed from peripheral blood ones.

Germline CDR1 reads LNHDA; CDR2 reads SQIVND (reference sequence). The CDR3 length is 18 residues. The junction had 10 bases not matched to a gene; V was cut back by 3 bases and J by 3 bases. TCRdb re-derived calls from the reads in MiXCR, one entry per CDR3 protein. The sample gives 8,500 or so distinct CDR3 sequences, 25% to 30% of which show up once; roughly 8% is in the top ten. This TCR came from a human patient who had a liver transplant. Some T cells may possibly be graft donor cells. This sequence joins TRBV19 and TRBJ2-1; the match to TRBD2 covers 11 bases. The CDR3 reads CASSISLGTSGGYNEQFF. Here the CDR3 DNA reads TGTGCCAGTAGTATCTCTCTGGGGACTAGCGGTGGCTACAATGAGCAGTTCTTC.